These 26 T cell receptor beta chains share one sample of origin, sequenced in a study of CD8 T cells in Susac syndrome. An amount of RNA that ranged from roughly 0.5 to 1 ug was reverse transcribed with random hexamers. TCRdb recomputed calls from the immunoSEQ multiplex PCR reads with MiXCR, one row per CDR3 protein. Of roughly 150,000 distinct CDR3 sequences listed, roughly 94% are singletons. Input material: CD4+ T cells from PBMCs. The receptors derive from a human donor in good health.

J is TRBJ1-1 and V is TRBV19, with a possible D match to TRBD1 (6 bases). This CDR3 comprises 15 residues. Germline CDR1 reads LNHDA; CDR2 reads SQIVND (reference sequence). V was cut by 2 bases and J by 1 base, with 11 bases left in between. The CDR3 sequence: CASSISGTTNTEAFF. CDR3 bases: TGTGCCAGTAGTATATCCGGGACAACGAACACTGAAGCTTTCTTT.

The chain recombines TRBV29-1 with TRBJ1-4; no reliable D call. Trimming removed 4 bases from V and 7 bases from J, with 10 bases in between. The V gene's germline CDR1 is SQVTM and CDR2 ANQGSEA. This CDR3 comprises 12 residues. The CDR3 DNA reads as TGCAGCGTTGGACGGAAAGGTGAAAAACTGTTTTTT. Protein product: CSVGRKGEKLFF.

The V call is TRBV6-1, the J call TRBJ1-2; weak D call: TRBD1 (6 bases). Germline loops: CDR1 MNHNS, CDR2 SASEGT. V was pared by 4 bases and J by 4 bases, with 16 bases between. The CDR3 covers 15 residues. The CDR3, as DNA: TGTGCCAGCAGTGGCGGTACAGGGATCGTCTATGGCTACACCTTC. This codes for CASSGGTGIVYGYTF.

CDR3 region: CASSSGPRDEQYF. CDR3 coding DNA: TGTGCCAGCAGCTCTGGGCCCAGGGACGAGCAGTACTTC. The J gene is TRBJ2-7, the V gene TRBV7-2; D might be TRBD1 (5 bases). In germline, CDR1 is SGHTA, CDR2 FQGNSA. V lost 4 bases, J lost 5 bases, and 12 bases lay in between. This CDR3 spans 13 amino acids. Looking up the rest from reference TRBV7-2 and TRBJ2-7 gives the full variable domain: GAGVSQSPSNKVTEKGKDVELRCDPISGHTALYWYRQSLGQGLEFLIYFQGNSAPDKSGLPSDRFSAERTGGSVSTLTIQRTQQEDSAVYLCASSSGPRDEQYFGPGTRLTVT.

The chain links TRBV12-3 or TRBV12-4 to TRBJ2-1; 12 nucleotides agree with TRBD2. V shed 6 bases, J shed 6 bases, and the junction held 6 bases outside the gene matches. CDR3 length: 15 residues. The CDR3 loop is CASRPGLAGSNEQFF. The CDR3 DNA is TGTGCCAGCAGACCGGGACTAGCGGGTTCCAATGAGCAGTTCTTC.

The CDR3 bases are TGTGCCAGCAGCCCAGGGGGGGCCCTAGCCAAAAACATTCAGTACTTC. Protein sequence: CASSPGGALAKNIQYF. The chain carries TRBV5-4 and TRBJ2-4; the D call may be TRBD1 or TRBD2 (7 bases each). CDR3 length equals 16 residues. Germline V lookup: CDR1 SGHNT, CDR2 YYREEE (reference sequence). V lost 4 bases and J 0 bases, leaving 14 bases between the germline ends.

The chain recombines TRBV6-5 with TRBJ1-1, with D possibly being TRBD1 (6 bases). CDR1 and CDR2 (germline): MNHEY, SVGAGI. This CDR3 is 15 amino acids long. V gave up 0 bases and J gave up 1 base, with 9 bases separating them. For the CDR3, the DNA is TGTGCCAGCAGTTACTCCCTGACAGGGAACACTGAAGCTTTCTTT. This translates into CASSYSLTGNTEAFF.

This clonotype appeared a few times. The chain carries TRBV4-3 and TRBJ2-1, with 7 bases matching TRBD1. Unmatched junction bases numbered 2, after V lost 3 bases and J lost 0 bases. This CDR3 region has 15 residues. In germline, CDR1 is LGHNA, CDR2 YSLEER. This chain's CDR3 is CASSQAGGSYNEQFF. Written as DNA, the CDR3 is TGCGCCAGCAGCCAGGCAGGGGGCTCCTACAATGAGCAGTTCTTC.

The chain joins TRBV2 to TRBJ1-1; unclear D gene. Trimming removed 8 bases at V and 5 bases at J, with 9 bases between. This CDR3 is 11 amino acids long. Per germline, CDR1 SNHLY and CDR2 FYNNEI. The CDR3 sequence: CASPIETEAFF. Written as DNA, the CDR3 is TGTGCCAGCCCGATCGAGACTGAAGCTTTCTTT.

The chain has TRBV5-1 and TRBJ2-5, with D tentatively TRBD2 (6 bases). CDR3 length equals 14 residues. Trimming cost V 5 bases and J 4 bases, with 15 bases left between them. Germline-derived CDR1 and CDR2 are SGHRS and YFSETQ. DNA for the CDR3: TGCGCCAGCAGAAACGGGATGGGGGGAGAGACCCAGTACTTC. This translates into CASRNGMGGETQYF.

V is TRBV28 and J is TRBJ1-2; no firm D call. V was trimmed by 3 bases and J by 3 bases, leaving 5 bases between them. This CDR3 is 12 amino acids long. Germline CDR1 reads MDHEN; CDR2 reads SYDVKM. DNA of the CDR3: TGTGCCAGCAGTTTCACAGACTATGGCTACACCTTC. It is translated as CASSFTDYGYTF.

This clonotype appeared a single time. For the CDR3, the DNA is TGTGCCAGCAGCTTAGGCCAGAACTCCTACGAGCAGTACTTC. It translates to CASSLGQNSYEQYF. V usage is TRBV7-6 and J usage is TRBJ2-7; D gene ambiguous. V was shortened by 1 base and J by 0 bases, with 7 bases between the two germline ends. This CDR3 is 14 amino acids long. Germline CDR1 is SGHVS and CDR2 is FNYEAQ.

This clonotype showed up just once. The V and J genes are TRBV28 and TRBJ1-2; D not certain. The ends were cut back, 4 bases at V and 2 bases at J, with 8 bases in the middle. CDR1 and CDR2 from the germline V gene are MDHEN and SYDVKM. The length of the CDR3 is 13 residues. The CDR3 is CASSSRRNYGYTF. The CDR3 DNA follows: TGTGCCAGCAGTTCAAGGAGGAACTATGGCTACACCTTC.

The V gene is TRBV7-2, the J gene TRBJ2-5; 10 bases fit TRBD2. This CDR3 is built from 15 residues. The V gene end was trimmed by 2 bases and the J gene end by 5 bases; junction bases not matched to a gene: 5. Looked up from germline, CDR1 is SGHTA and CDR2 is FQGNSA. The CDR3 protein is CASSLRAGGPETQYF. The CDR3 nucleotides read TGTGCCAGCAGCTTAAGAGCGGGGGGGCCTGAGACCCAGTACTTC.

Only one count was recorded for this clonotype. The chain links TRBV5-1 to TRBJ2-2; D is possibly TRBD1 (6 bases). The ends were cut back, 0 bases at V and 3 bases at J, with 9 bases in the middle. Germline CDR1 is SGHRS and CDR2 is YFSETQ. The CDR3 has 15 residues. The CDR3 sequence is CASSLATGHTGELFF. The CDR3 DNA reads as TGCGCCAGCAGCTTGGCAACAGGGCACACCGGGGAGCTGTTTTTT.

The chain employs TRBV20-1 and TRBJ2-2; D remains unclear. CDR3 length: 11 residues. With 1 base removed from V and 6 bases from J, the gap between germline ends came to 3 bases. Per the germline V gene, CDR1 is DFQATT and CDR2 is SNEGSKA (reference sequence). The CDR3 DNA reads TGCAGTGCTAGAGTGGCCGGGGAGCTGTTTTTT. It encodes CSARVAGELFF.

This chain uses TRBV2 with TRBJ2-7, with 7 nucleotides matching TRBD1. The V gene's germline CDR1 is SNHLY and CDR2 FYNNEI. The length of the CDR3 is 14 residues. V lost 4 bases and J lost 5; bases outside the gene matches: 8. In DNA form, the CDR3 reads TGTGCCAGCAGTGGGGACAGAAGTTCCCACGAGCAGTACTTC. It codes for CASSGDRSSHEQYF.

The chain links TRBV20-1 to TRBJ2-7; no clear D gene. Germline CDR1 is DFQATT and CDR2 is SNEGSKA (reference sequence). The V and J ends lost 1 base and 2 bases respectively, with 6 bases between them. The CDR3 contains 12 residues. CDR3 DNA: TGCAGTGCTAGAGGCAACCCCTACGAGCAGTACTTC. Amino acids: CSARGNPYEQYF.

The chain carries TRBV6-6 and TRBJ2-7; 11 bases align to TRBD1. J was trimmed by 6 bases and V by 2 bases; bases with no gene match: 0. Germline CDR1 MNHNY, CDR2 SVGAGI (reference sequence). CDR3 length: 13 amino acids. The CDR3 DNA reads as TGTGCCAGCAGTTACGGGACAGGGGGCGAGCAGTACTTC. This encodes CASSYGTGGEQYF.

This clonotype is a singleton in its sample. This chain links TRBV6-4 with TRBJ1-5, with no clear D. This CDR3 comprises 13 residues. V was pared by 0 bases and J by 7 bases, with 7 bases between. In germline, CDR1 is MRHNA, CDR2 SNTAGT. The CDR3 loop is CASSDSYEQPQHF. CDR3 nucleotide sequence: TGTGCCAGCAGTGACTCTTATGAACAGCCCCAGCATTTT.

This clonotype showed up just once. The J gene is TRBJ1-5, the V gene TRBV30; D perhaps matches TRBD1 (5 bases). The CDR3 is made up of 13 amino acids. Trimming pared 5 bases from V and 2 bases from J, leaving 10 bases between. Per the germline V gene, CDR1 is GTSNPN and CDR2 is SVGIG (reference sequence). The CDR3 nucleotides are TGTGCCTGGGCTCTGGGGGGCAATCAGCCCCAGCATTTT. Amino acid sequence: CAWALGGNQPQHF.

This clonotype was counted only a few times. The chain uses TRBV6-6 and TRBJ2-3; no firm D call. V dropped 4 bases and J dropped 2 bases, with 10 bases sitting between them. The CDR3 sequence is 14 residues long. From germline, CDR1 is MNHNY and CDR2 SVGAGI (reference sequence). The CDR3 protein is CASSWGDFTDTQYF. The CDR3 DNA is TGTGCCAGCAGTTGGGGTGACTTCACAGATACGCAGTATTTT.

This chain links TRBV29-1 with TRBJ1-2; a possible D gene is TRBD1 (5 bases). The CDR3 is 13 amino acids. The V gene lost 2 bases and the J gene lost 8 bases, with 15 bases spanning the gap. Germline CDR1 reads SQVTM; CDR2 reads ANQGSEA. CDR3 protein: CSVESVQGYGYTF. Here the CDR3 DNA reads TGCAGCGTTGAAAGTGTGCAGGGTTACGGCTACACCTTC.

This clonotype was counted between two and nine times. V and J are TRBV5-6 and TRBJ2-7, with D perhaps being TRBD1 or TRBD2 (5 bases each). V was pared by 0 bases and J by 4 bases, with 8 bases between. In germline, CDR1 is SGHDT, CDR2 YYEEEE. CDR3 size: 13 residues. CDR3 region: CASSLEGTYEQYF. The CDR3 nucleotides read TGTGCCAGCAGCTTGGAGGGGACGTACGAGCAGTACTTC.

This rearrangement joins TRBV4-3 to TRBJ2-4; D ambiguous. This CDR3 spans 14 amino acids. Germline V gene sequence: CDR1 LGHNA, CDR2 YSLEER. Trimming took off 2 bases at V and 2 bases at J, with 7 bases between the two ends. The CDR3 loop reads CASSQLMTKNIQYF. CDR3 nucleotide sequence: TGCGCCAGCAGCCAATTGATGACCAAAAACATTCAGTACTTC.

The chain couples TRBV6-5 to TRBJ2-7; TRBD2 aligns across 8 bases. CDR1 is MNHEY and CDR2 is SVGAGI in the germline V gene. CDR3 length: 15 amino acids. V shed 5 bases, J shed 0 bases, and the junction held 6 bases outside the gene matches. The CDR3 region is CASSVTSVSSYEQYF. The CDR3 coding sequence is TGTGCCAGCAGTGTGACTAGCGTAAGCTCCTACGAGCAGTACTTC.